This T cell receptor (beta chain) was sequenced for a study of PD-L1 blockade in urothelial cancer. Per germline, CDR1 SEHNR and CDR2 FQNEAQ (reference sequence). V lost 5 bases to trimming and J lost 2 bases; unmatched junction nucleotides: 7. The CDR3 has 15 amino acids. The data were produced by immunoSEQ multiplex PCR, yet TCRdb's version contains in-frame clones alone and is incomplete. This table has tens of thousands of clones, approximately 77% appearing once. This clone is deemed medium-sized. This TCR was recovered from a man aged 65-85 years with urothelial cancer. Specimen: PBMCs, collected around atezolizumab (anti-PD-L1) treatment. This chain uses TRBV7-9 with TRBJ2-3; 7 bases map to TRBD1. The CDR3 DNA sequence: TGTGCCAGCAGCGGTCGACAGGGCCACACAGATACGCAGTATTTT. As protein: CASSGRQGHTDTQYF.